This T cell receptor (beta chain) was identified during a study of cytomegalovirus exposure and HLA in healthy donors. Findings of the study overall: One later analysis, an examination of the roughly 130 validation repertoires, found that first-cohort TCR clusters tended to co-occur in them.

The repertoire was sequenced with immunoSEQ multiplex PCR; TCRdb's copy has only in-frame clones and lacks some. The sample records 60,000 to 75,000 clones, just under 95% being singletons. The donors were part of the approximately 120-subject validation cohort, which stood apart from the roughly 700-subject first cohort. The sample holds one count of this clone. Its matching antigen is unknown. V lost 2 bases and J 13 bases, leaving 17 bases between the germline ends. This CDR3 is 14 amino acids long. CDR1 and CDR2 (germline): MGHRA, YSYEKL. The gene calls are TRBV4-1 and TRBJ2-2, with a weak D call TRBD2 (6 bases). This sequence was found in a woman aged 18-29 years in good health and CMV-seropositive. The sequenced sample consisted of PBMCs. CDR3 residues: CASSQPGTPLGLFF. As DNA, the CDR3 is TGCGCCAGCAGCCAACCCGGGACTCCATTGGGGCTGTTTTTT.